The rows below give T cell receptor beta chains drawn from one sample of a study of T cell responses to AZD1222 COVID-19 vaccine. Profiling relied on immunoSEQ multiplex PCR, and the TCRdb table lists in-frame clones only, not all of them. The sample yields about 140,000 clones, more than 85% seen once. The sample in question was peripheral blood, obtained on day 0 of AZD1222 vaccination. Receptors were obtained from an adult in good health. CDR3s include the opening cysteine and the closing phenylalanine or tryptophan. The D gene is left open where the match is weak. Expanded clones are given a class, and other clones once, few, many or no size at all.

d_gene: .
abundance: .
v_gene: TRBV6-2/TRBV6-3
j_gene: TRBJ2-5
CDR3nt: TGTGCCAGCAGTTACTCGGAGGAAGAGACCCAGTACTTC
CDR3aa: CASSYSEEETQYF

d_gene: TRBD1
abundance: .
v_gene: TRBV7-3
j_gene: TRBJ2-3
CDR3nt: TGTGCCAGCAGCTTGACAGGGTGGACAGATACGCAGTATTTT
CDR3aa: CASSLTGWTDTQYF

d_gene: .
abundance: .
v_gene: TRBV9
j_gene: TRBJ1-5
CDR3nt: TGTGCCAGCACAGGGGAAGGTCAGCCCCAGCATTTT
CDR3aa: CASTGEGQPQHF

d_gene: .
abundance: few
v_gene: TRBV6-5
j_gene: TRBJ1-2
CDR3nt: TGTGCCAGCAGTTATTCGGGGGACCCCTATGGCTACACCTTC
CDR3aa: CASSYSGDPYGYTF

d_gene: TRBD1
abundance: .
v_gene: TRBV5-8
j_gene: TRBJ1-2
CDR3nt: TGTGCCAGCAGCCAGGACAGGCTGTATGGCTACACCTTC
CDR3aa: CASSQDRLYGYTF

d_gene: .
abundance: .
v_gene: TRBV27
j_gene: TRBJ1-1
CDR3nt: TGTGCCAGCCGGTGGACAGTCATGAACACTGAAGCTTTCTTT
CDR3aa: CASRWTVMNTEAFF

d_gene: .
abundance: .
v_gene: TRBV4-1
j_gene: TRBJ1-6
CDR3nt: TGCGCCAGCAGCCAAGGACAGGCAGATTCCTCACCCCTCCACTTT
CDR3aa: CASSQGQADSSPLHF

d_gene: .
abundance: once
v_gene: TRBV19
j_gene: TRBJ1-6
CDR3nt: TGTGCCAGTAGTATGTGGGTAAGGGATTCACCCCTCCACTTT
CDR3aa: CASSMWVRDSPLHF

d_gene: .
abundance: .
v_gene: TRBV7-9
j_gene: TRBJ1-4
CDR3nt: TGTGCCAGTTCCCGGGGGAGTAATGAAAAACTGTTTTTT
CDR3aa: CASSRGSNEKLFF

d_gene: .
abundance: .
v_gene: TRBV28
j_gene: TRBJ1-5
CDR3nt: TGTGCCAGCAGTTCCCCCGCAGGGCAGCCCCAGCATTTT
CDR3aa: CASSSPAGQPQHF

d_gene: .
abundance: .
v_gene: TRBV5-1
j_gene: TRBJ2-1
CDR3nt: TGCGCCAGCAGGGAAACCTCCTACAATGAGCAGTTCTTC
CDR3aa: CASRETSYNEQFF

d_gene: .
abundance: .
v_gene: TRBV21-1
j_gene: TRBJ1-2
CDR3nt: TGTGCCAGCAGCCCGTACGGCGAATTTAACTATGGCTACACCTTC
CDR3aa: CASSPYGEFNYGYTF

d_gene: TRBD1
abundance: .
v_gene: TRBV9
j_gene: TRBJ1-1
CDR3nt: TGTGCCAGCAGCGCCCGGACAGGGGGCGAAATTGAAGCTTTCTTT
CDR3aa: CASSARTGGEIEAFF

d_gene: .
abundance: .
v_gene: TRBV28
j_gene: TRBJ1-3
CDR3nt: TGTGCCAGCAGTCTCGGGCCCACGGGAGGAAACACCATATATTTT
CDR3aa: CASSLGPTGGNTIYF

d_gene: .
abundance: .
v_gene: TRBV7-9
j_gene: TRBJ1-1
CDR3nt: TGTGCCAGCAGCTTACTCCGGGCCGCGAACACTGAAGCTTTCTTT
CDR3aa: CASSLLRAANTEAFF

d_gene: .
abundance: .
v_gene: TRBV5-4
j_gene: TRBJ2-7
CDR3nt: TGTGCCAGCAGCCTGGGAGTCTCATACGAGCAGTACTTC
CDR3aa: CASSLGVSYEQYF

d_gene: .
abundance: .
v_gene: TRBV6-1
j_gene: TRBJ1-2
CDR3nt: TGTGCCAGCAGTGAAGTCTATCGGGGGTGGGTACACTATGGCTACACCTTC
CDR3aa: CASSEVYRGWVHYGYTF

d_gene: .
abundance: .
v_gene: TRBV12-3/TRBV12-4
j_gene: TRBJ1-5
CDR3nt: TGTGCCAGCAGTTGGGAGGGAGGACAGCCCCAGCATTTT
CDR3aa: CASSWEGGQPQHF

d_gene: .
abundance: .
v_gene: TRBV18
j_gene: TRBJ1-1
CDR3nt: TGTGCCAGCTCACCTGGCAGTAACACTGAAGCTTTCTTT
CDR3aa: CASSPGSNTEAFF

d_gene: .
abundance: few
v_gene: TRBV7-9
j_gene: TRBJ1-6
CDR3nt: TGTGCCAGCAGCAATGTTAATTCACCCCTCCACTTT
CDR3aa: CASSNVNSPLHF

d_gene: .
abundance: .
v_gene: TRBV27
j_gene: TRBJ1-5
CDR3nt: TGTGCCAGCAGTTTATCCGGGGACAGCAATCAGCCCCAGCATTTT
CDR3aa: CASSLSGDSNQPQHF

d_gene: .
abundance: .
v_gene: TRBV19
j_gene: TRBJ1-2
CDR3nt: TGTGCCAGTAGTGGTAGCATCAACTATGGCTACACCTTC
CDR3aa: CASSGSINYGYTF

d_gene: .
abundance: .
v_gene: TRBV28
j_gene: TRBJ2-2
CDR3nt: TGTGCCAGCGGGGACACCGGGGAGCTGTTTTTT
CDR3aa: CASGDTGELFF

d_gene: .
abundance: .
v_gene: TRBV6-2/TRBV6-3
j_gene: TRBJ1-5
CDR3nt: TGTGCCAGCAGTAGACAGGTACATAGCAATCAGCCCCAGCATTTT
CDR3aa: CASSRQVHSNQPQHF

d_gene: TRBD1
abundance: .
v_gene: TRBV30
j_gene: TRBJ1-1
CDR3nt: TGTGCCTGGAAGACAGGGGGCATCACTGAAGCTTTCTTT
CDR3aa: CAWKTGGITEAFF

d_gene: TRBD1
abundance: once
v_gene: TRBV19
j_gene: TRBJ1-5
CDR3nt: TGTGCCAGTAGTAGTGCCACGGGACAGTATAGCAATCAGCCCCAGCATTTT
CDR3aa: CASSSATGQYSNQPQHF

d_gene: TRBD1
abundance: .
v_gene: TRBV2
j_gene: TRBJ1-2
CDR3nt: TGTGCCAGCAGCCCGACAGGGGTTACTGATGGCTACACCTTC
CDR3aa: CASSPTGVTDGYTF

d_gene: .
abundance: .
v_gene: TRBV2
j_gene: TRBJ2-5
CDR3nt: TGTGCCAGCAGTGCGACTGGTCAAGAGACCCAGTACTTC
CDR3aa: CASSATGQETQYF